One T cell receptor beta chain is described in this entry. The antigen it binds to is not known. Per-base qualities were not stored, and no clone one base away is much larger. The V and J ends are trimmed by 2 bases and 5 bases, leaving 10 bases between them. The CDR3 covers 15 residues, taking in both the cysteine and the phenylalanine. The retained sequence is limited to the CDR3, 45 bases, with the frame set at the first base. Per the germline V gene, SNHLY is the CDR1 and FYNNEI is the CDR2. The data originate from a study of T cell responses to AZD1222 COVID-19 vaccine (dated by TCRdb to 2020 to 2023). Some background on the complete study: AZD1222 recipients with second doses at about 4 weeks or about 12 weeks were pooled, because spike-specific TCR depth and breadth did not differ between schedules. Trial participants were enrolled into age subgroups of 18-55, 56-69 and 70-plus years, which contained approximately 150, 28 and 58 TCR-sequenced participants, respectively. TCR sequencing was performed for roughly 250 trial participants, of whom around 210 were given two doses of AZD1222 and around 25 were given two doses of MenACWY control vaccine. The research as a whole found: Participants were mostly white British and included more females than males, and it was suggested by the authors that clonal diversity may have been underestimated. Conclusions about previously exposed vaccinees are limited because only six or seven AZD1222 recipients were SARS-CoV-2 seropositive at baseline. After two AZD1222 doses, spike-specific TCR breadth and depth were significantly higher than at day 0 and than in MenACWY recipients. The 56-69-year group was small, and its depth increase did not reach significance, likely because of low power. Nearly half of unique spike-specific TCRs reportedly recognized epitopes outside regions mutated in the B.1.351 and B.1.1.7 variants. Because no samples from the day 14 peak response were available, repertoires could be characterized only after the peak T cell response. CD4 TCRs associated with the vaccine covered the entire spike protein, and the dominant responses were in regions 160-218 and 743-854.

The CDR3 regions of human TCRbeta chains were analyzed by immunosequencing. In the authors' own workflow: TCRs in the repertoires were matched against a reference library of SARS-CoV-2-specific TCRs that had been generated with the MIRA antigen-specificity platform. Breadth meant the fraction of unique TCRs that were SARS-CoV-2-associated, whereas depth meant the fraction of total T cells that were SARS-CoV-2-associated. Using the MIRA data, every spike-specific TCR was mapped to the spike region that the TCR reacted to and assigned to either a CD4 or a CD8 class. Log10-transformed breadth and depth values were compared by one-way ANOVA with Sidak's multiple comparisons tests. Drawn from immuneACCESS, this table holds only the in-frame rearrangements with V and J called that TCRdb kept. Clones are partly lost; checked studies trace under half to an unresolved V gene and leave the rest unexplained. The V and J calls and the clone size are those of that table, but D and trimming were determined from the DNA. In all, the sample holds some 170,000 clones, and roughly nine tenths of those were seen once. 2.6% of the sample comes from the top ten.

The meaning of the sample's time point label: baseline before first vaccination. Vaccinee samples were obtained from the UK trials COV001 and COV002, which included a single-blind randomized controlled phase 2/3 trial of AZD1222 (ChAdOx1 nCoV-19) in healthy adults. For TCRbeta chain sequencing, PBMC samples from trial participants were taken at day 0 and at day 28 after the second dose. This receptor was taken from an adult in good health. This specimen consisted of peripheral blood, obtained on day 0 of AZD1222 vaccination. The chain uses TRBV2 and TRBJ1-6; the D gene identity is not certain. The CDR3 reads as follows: CASSESRSNNSPLHF. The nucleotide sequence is TGTGCCAGCAGTGAAAGCAGGAGCAATAATTCACCCCTCCACTTT.